This T cell receptor (beta chain) was sequenced in a study of shared clonotypes between healthy human individuals. Each unsorted sample relied on 70 million to 90 million PBMCs as its source of genomic DNA. Germline CDR1 SGHVS, CDR2 FQNEAQ. CDR3 length: 18 residues. V was cut by 0 bases and J by 1 base, with 19 bases left in between. Study findings and constraints: It was the few donors that limited the genetic and exposure-history diversity represented.

For unsorted PBMC, 250 to 350 ng DNA per replicate equaled tens of thousands of T cell genomes. The assay was immunoSEQ multiplex PCR, and TCRdb's table has in-frame clones only and misses some. This sample has about 460,000 clones; about 74% occur once, and the top ten carry about 12%. A note on this clone: Its target is unknown.

This chain connects TRBV7-8 to TRBJ2-7; possibly TRBD1 for D (6 bases). The receptor was isolated from a woman in her 40s in good health. Some clones in this sample may be carry-over from other donors' samples. Sequenced material: PBMCs. The CDR3 region is CASSLATPTGPRSYEQYF. The CDR3 DNA reads as TGTGCCAGCAGCTTAGCCACCCCGACAGGCCCGAGATCCTACGAGCAGTACTTC.